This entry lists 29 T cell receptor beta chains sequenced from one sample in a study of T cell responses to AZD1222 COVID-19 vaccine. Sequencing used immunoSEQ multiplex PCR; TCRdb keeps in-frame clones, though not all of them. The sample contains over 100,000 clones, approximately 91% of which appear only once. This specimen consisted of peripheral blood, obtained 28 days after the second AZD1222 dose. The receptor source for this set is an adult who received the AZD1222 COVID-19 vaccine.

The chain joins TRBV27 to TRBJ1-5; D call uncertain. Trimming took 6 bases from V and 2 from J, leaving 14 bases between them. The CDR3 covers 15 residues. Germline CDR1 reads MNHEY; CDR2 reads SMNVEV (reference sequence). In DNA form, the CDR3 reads TGTGCCAGCAGCACTCAGGAAAGGGGCAATCAGCCCCAGCATTTT. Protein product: CASSTQERGNQPQHF.

The CDR3 protein is CASKVGGETNNEQFF. CDR3 coding DNA: TGTGCCAGTAAAGTGGGGGGCGAGACTAACAATGAGCAGTTCTTC. The chain employs TRBV19 and TRBJ2-1; D possibly matches TRBD1 or TRBD2 (6 bases each). CDR3 length equals 15 residues. The germline V and J ends were trimmed by 7 bases and 5 bases, with 18 bases remaining between them. CDR1 is LNHDA, CDR2 SQIVND, per germline (reference sequence). Complete variable domain (other parts from reference TRBV19 and TRBJ2-1): DGGITQSPKYLFRKEGQNVTLSCEQNLNHDAMYWYRQDPGQGLRLIYYSQIVNDFQKGDIAEGYSVSREKKESFPLTVTSAQKNPTAFYLCASKVGGETNNEQFFGPGTRLTVL.

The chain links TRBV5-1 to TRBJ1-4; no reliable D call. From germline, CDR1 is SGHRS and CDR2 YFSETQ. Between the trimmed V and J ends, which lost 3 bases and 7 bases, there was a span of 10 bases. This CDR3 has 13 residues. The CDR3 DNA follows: TGCGCCAGCAGCTCGTTGACTGGTGAAAAACTGTTTTTT. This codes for CASSSLTGEKLFF.

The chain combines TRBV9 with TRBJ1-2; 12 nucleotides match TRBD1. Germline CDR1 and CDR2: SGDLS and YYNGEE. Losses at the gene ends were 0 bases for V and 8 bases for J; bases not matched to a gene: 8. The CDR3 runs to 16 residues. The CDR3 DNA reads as TGTGCCAGCAGCGTAGATCCGGGACAGGGGGCGGGCGGCTACACCTTC. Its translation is CASSVDPGQGAGGYTF. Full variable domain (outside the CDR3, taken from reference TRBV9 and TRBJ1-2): DSGVTQTPKHLITATGQRVTLRCSPRSGDLSVYWYQQSLDQGLQFLIQYYNGEERAKGNILERFSAQQFPDLHSELNLSSLELGDSALYFCASSVDPGQGAGGYTFGSGTRLTVV.

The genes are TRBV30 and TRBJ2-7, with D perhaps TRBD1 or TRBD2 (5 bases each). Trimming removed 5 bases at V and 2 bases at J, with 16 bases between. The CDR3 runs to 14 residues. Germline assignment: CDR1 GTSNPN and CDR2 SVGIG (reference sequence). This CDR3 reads CAWGTKMTPYEQYF. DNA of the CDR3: TGTGCCTGGGGGACCAAAATGACCCCCTACGAGCAGTACTTC.

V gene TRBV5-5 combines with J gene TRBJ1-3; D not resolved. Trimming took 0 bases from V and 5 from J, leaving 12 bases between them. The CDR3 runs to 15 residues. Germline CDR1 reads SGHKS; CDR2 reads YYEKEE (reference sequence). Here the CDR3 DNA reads TGTGCCAGCAGCTTGGCCAGTGGTACTAGAAACACCATATATTTT. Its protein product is CASSLASGTRNTIYF. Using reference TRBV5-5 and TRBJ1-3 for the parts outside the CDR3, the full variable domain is DAGVTQSPTHLIKTRGQQVTLRCSPISGHKSVSWYQQVLGQGPQFIFQYYEKEERGRGNFPDRFSARQFPNYSSELNVNALLLGDSALYLCASSLASGTRNTIYFGEGSWLTVV.

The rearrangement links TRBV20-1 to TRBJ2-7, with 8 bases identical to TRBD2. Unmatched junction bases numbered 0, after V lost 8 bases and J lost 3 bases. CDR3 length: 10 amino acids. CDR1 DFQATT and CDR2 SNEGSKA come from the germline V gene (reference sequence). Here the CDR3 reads CSSGSYEQYF. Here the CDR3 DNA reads TGCAGTAGCGGGAGCTACGAGCAGTACTTC.

In DNA form, the CDR3 reads TGCGCCAGCAGCTTACAGGGGGGCGACTCCTACGAGCAGTACTTC. Protein product: CASSLQGGDSYEQYF. The chain couples TRBV5-1 to TRBJ2-7; TRBD1 matches 8 bases. CDR3 length equals 15 residues. V trimming: 2 bases; J trimming: 0 bases; junction bases outside the gene matches: 4. CDR1 and CDR2 from the germline V gene are SGHRS and YFSETQ.

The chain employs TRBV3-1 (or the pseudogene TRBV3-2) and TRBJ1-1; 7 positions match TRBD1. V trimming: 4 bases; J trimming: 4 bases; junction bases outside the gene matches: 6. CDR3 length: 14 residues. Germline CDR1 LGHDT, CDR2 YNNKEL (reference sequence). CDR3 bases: TGTGCCAGCAGCCGCCGACAGGGAACCACTGAAGCTTTCTTT. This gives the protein CASSRRQGTTEAFF.

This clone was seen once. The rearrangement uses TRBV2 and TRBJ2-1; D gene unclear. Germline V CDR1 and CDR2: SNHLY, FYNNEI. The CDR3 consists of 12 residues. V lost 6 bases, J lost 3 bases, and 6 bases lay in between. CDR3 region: CASSLSYNEQFF. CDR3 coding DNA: TGTGCCAGCAGCCTCAGCTACAATGAGCAGTTCTTC.

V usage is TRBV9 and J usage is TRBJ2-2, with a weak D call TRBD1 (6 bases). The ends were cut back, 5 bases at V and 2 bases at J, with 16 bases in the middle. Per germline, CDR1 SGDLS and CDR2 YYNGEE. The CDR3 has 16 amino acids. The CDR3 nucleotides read TGTGCCAGCAGAGGACCCGGGACATCCAACACCGGGGAGCTGTTTTTT. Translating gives CASRGPGTSNTGELFF.

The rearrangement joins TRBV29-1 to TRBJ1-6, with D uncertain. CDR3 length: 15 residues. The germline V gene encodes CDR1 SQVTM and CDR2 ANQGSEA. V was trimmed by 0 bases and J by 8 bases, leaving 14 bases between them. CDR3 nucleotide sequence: TGCAGCGTTGAAGATCAGGAGGAGACGCATTCACCCCTCCACTTT. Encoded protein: CSVEDQEETHSPLHF.

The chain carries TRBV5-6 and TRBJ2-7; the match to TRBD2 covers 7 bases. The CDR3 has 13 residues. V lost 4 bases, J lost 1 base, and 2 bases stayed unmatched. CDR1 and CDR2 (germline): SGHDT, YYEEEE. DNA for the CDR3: TGTGCCAGCAGCCCCGGGGGGTCCTACGAGCAGTACTTC. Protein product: CASSPGGSYEQYF.

Written as DNA, the CDR3 is TGCGCCAGCAGCCAAGGGCCCGCGGAGACCCAGTACTTC. This codes for CASSQGPAETQYF. The V call is TRBV4-1, the J call TRBJ2-5; the D is unclear. The CDR3 runs to 13 residues. Trimming took 1 base from V and 5 from J, leaving 8 bases between them. Germline CDR1 reads MGHRA; CDR2 reads YSYEKL.

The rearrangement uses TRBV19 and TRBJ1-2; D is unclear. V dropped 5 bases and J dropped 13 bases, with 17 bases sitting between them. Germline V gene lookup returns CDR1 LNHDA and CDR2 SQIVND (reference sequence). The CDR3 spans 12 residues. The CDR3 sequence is CASSLLQAECTF. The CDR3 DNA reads TGTGCCAGTAGTCTCCTACAAGCCGAGTGCACCTTC. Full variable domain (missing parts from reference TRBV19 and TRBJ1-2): DGGITQSPKYLFRKEGQNVTLSCEQNLNHDAMYWYRQDPGQGLRLIYYSQIVNDFQKGDIAEGYSVSREKKESFPLTVTSAQKNPTAFYLCASSLLQAECTFGSGTRLTVV.

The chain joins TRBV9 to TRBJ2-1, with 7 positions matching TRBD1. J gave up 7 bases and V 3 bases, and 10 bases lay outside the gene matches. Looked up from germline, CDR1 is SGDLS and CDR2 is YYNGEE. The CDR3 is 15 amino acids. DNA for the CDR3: TGTGCCAGCAGCGCTTACAGGGGAGTGGGGAATGAGCAGTTCTTC. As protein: CASSAYRGVGNEQFF. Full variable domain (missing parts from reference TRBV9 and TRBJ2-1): DSGVTQTPKHLITATGQRVTLRCSPRSGDLSVYWYQQSLDQGLQFLIQYYNGEERAKGNILERFSAQQFPDLHSELNLSSLELGDSALYFCASSAYRGVGNEQFFGPGTRLTVL.

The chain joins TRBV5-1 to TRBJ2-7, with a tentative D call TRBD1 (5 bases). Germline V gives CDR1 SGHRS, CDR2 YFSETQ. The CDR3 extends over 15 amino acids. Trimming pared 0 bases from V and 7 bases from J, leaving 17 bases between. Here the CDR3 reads CASSLGQTVGLEQYF. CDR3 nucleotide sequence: TGCGCCAGCAGCTTGGGACAGACCGTAGGGCTGGAGCAGTACTTC.

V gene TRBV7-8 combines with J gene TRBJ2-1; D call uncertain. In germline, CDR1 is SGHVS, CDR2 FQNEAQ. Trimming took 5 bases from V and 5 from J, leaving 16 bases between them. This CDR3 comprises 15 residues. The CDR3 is CASSPHPGFDNEQFF. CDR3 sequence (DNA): TGTGCCAGCAGCCCACATCCCGGGTTCGACAATGAGCAGTTCTTC.

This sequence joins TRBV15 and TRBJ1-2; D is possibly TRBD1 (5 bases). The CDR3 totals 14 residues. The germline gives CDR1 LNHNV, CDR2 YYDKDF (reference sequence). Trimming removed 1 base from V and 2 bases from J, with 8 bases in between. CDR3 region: CATSRAGDNYGYTF. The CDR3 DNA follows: TGTGCCACCAGCAGAGCGGGGGACAACTATGGCTACACCTTC. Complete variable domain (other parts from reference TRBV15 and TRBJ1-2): DAMVIQNPRYQVTQFGKPVTLSCSQTLNHNVMYWYQQKSSQAPKLLFHYYDKDFNNEADTPDNFQSRRPNTSFCFLDIRSPGLGDTAMYLCATSRAGDNYGYTFGSGTRLTVV.

CDR3 coding DNA: TGTGCCAGTAGTATAGACCGTGATCAGCCCCAGCATTTT. This translates into CASSIDRDQPQHF. The chain links TRBV19 to TRBJ1-5; D is ambiguous. Germline CDR1 reads LNHDA; CDR2 reads SQIVND (reference sequence). The CDR3 runs to 13 residues. V was cut by 0 bases and J by 5 bases, with 5 bases left in between.

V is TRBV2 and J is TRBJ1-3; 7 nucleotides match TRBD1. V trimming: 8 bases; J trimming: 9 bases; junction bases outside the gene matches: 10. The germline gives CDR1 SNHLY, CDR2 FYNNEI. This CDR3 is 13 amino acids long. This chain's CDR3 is CASRDRGPLTIYF. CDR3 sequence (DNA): TGTGCCAGCCGGGACAGAGGCCCCCTCACCATATATTTT. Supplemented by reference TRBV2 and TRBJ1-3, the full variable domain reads EPEVTQTPSHQVTQMGQEVILRCVPISNHLYFYWYRQILGQKVEFLVSFYNNEISEKSEIFDDQFSVERPDGSNFTLKIRSTKLEDSAMYFCASRDRGPLTIYFGEGSWLTVV.

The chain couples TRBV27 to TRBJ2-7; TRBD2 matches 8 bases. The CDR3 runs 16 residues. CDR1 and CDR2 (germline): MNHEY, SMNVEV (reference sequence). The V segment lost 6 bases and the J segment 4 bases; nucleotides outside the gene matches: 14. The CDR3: CASSQSRLAYIYEQYF. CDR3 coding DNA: TGTGCCAGCAGCCAATCAAGACTAGCGTATATTTACGAGCAGTACTTC.

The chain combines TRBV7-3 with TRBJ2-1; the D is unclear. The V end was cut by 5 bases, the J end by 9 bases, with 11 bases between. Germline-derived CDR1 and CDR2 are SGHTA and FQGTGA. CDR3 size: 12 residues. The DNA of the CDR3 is TGTGCCAGCAGCCCACTCTCTGGTGAGCAGTTCTTC. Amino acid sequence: CASSPLSGEQFF.

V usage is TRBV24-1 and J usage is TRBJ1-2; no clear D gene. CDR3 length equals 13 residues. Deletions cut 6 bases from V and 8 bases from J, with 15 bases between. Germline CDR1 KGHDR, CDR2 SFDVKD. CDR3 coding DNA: TGTGCCACCAGTTCTGACTCCCGCCGCGGCTACACCTTC. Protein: CATSSDSRRGYTF.

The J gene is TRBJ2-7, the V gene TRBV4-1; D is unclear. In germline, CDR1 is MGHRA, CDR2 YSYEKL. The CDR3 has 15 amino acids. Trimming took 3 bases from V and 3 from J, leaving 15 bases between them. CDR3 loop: CASSHPTGGRYEQYF. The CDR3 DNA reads TGCGCCAGCAGCCACCCTACGGGCGGCCGCTACGAGCAGTACTTC.

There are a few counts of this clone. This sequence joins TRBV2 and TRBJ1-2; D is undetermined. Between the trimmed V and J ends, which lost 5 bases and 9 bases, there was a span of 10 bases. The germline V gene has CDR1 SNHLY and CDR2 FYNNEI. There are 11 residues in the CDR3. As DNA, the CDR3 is TGTGCCAGCAGTTCCGACTGGAGCTACACCTTC. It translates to CASSSDWSYTF.

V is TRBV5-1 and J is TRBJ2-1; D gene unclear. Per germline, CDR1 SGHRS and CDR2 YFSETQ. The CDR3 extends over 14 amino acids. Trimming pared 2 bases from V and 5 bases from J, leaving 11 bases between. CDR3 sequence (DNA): TGCGCCAGCAGCTTTGGGTGGAGCAACAATGAGCAGTTCTTC. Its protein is CASSFGWSNNEQFF.

CDR3 nucleotides: TGTGCCAGCTCGCCCGTACAGACTTACTATGGCTACACCTTC. Translation gives CASSPVQTYYGYTF. V is TRBV18 and J is TRBJ1-2; D gene uncertain. V was trimmed by 6 bases and J by 3 bases, leaving 14 bases between them. CDR1 and CDR2 (germline): KGHSH, LQKENI. The CDR3 extends over 14 amino acids. Variable domain in full (rest from reference TRBV18 and TRBJ1-2): NAGVMQNPRHLVRRRGQEARLRCSPMKGHSHVYWYRQLPEEGLKFMVYLQKENIIDESGMPKERFSAEFPKEGPSILRIQQVVRGDSAAYFCASSPVQTYYGYTFGSGTRLTVV.

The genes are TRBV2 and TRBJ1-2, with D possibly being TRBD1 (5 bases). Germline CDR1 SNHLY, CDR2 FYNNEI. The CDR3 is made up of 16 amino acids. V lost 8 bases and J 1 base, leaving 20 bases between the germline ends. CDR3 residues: CASFRGYTTLNYGYTF. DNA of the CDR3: TGTGCCAGCTTTCGGGGGTACACTACCCTTAACTATGGCTACACCTTC.